Below are 25 T cell receptor beta chains sequenced from a single sample in a study of T cell responses to AZD1222 COVID-19 vaccine. Here immunoSEQ multiplex PCR was the method, and the copy in TCRdb shows in-frame clones only, minus some. This table holds tens of thousands of clones, 87% found once. The sequenced sample was peripheral blood, obtained 28 days after the second AZD1222 dose. The receptors originated from an adult who received the AZD1222 COVID-19 vaccine.

This clone appeared once. The chain employs TRBV10-3 and TRBJ1-1, with TRBD1 identical over 12 bases. CDR1 and CDR2 from the germline V gene are ENHRY and SYGVKD. V lost 6 bases, J lost 6 bases, and 5 bases stayed unmatched. The length of the CDR3 is 14 residues. The chain's CDR3 is CAIRGQGAGSEAFF. In DNA, the CDR3 is TGTGCCATCAGGGGACAGGGGGCTGGATCTGAAGCTTTCTTT.

This chain connects TRBV25-1 to TRBJ1-1; the D is unclear. CDR1 MGHDK and CDR2 SYGVNS come from the germline V gene. V lost 3 bases, J lost 1 base, and 6 bases lay in between. This CDR3 has 13 residues. CDR3 loop: CASSDNRNTEAFF. DNA of the CDR3: TGTGCCAGCAGTGATAACAGGAACACTGAAGCTTTCTTT.

The DNA of the CDR3 is TGTGCCAGCAGTAGCCAGTTTCTGGACACTGAAGCTTTCTTT. Translated: CASSSQFLDTEAFF. The rearrangement links TRBV28 to TRBJ1-1; D ambiguous. The CDR3 totals 14 residues. Trimming stripped 5 bases from V and 3 bases from J, with 13 bases between. In germline, CDR1 is MDHEN, CDR2 SYDVKM.

The V and J genes are TRBV9 and TRBJ2-3, with a possible D match to TRBD2 (6 bases). From germline, CDR1 is SGDLS and CDR2 YYNGEE. The V end lost 0 bases, the J end lost 6 bases, and 17 bases lay between the germline ends. CDR3 size: 16 residues. The chain's CDR3 is CASSVVPSTSMDTQYF. The CDR3 DNA is TGTGCCAGCAGCGTAGTCCCTTCGACTAGTATGGATACGCAGTATTTT.

The genes are TRBV28 and TRBJ1-1, with no clear D. This CDR3 has 14 residues. Germline-derived CDR1 and CDR2 are MDHEN and SYDVKM. Deletions cut 3 bases from V and 4 bases from J, with 12 bases between. CDR3 sequence (DNA): TGTGCCAGCAGTTTGCCAGGCCAAAGCACTGAAGCTTTCTTT. Translating gives CASSLPGQSTEAFF.

This sequence joins TRBV7-6 and TRBJ2-1; 14 bases agree with TRBD2. The CDR3 is made up of 19 amino acids. V shed 4 bases, J shed 0 bases, and the junction held 8 bases outside the gene matches. From germline, CDR1 is SGHVS and CDR2 FNYEAQ. CDR3 sequence: CASSSGLAGVGGSYNEQFF. The CDR3, as DNA: TGTGCCAGCAGCTCGGGACTAGCGGGAGTAGGAGGCTCCTACAATGAGCAGTTCTTC.

The chain links TRBV7-9 to TRBJ2-5; D is uncertain. Trimming stripped 4 bases from V and 3 bases from J, with 3 bases between. The germline CDR1 and CDR2 sequences are SEHNR and FQNEAQ (reference sequence). There are 11 residues in the CDR3. The CDR3 reads CASSSEETQYF. The CDR3 nucleotides read TGTGCCAGCAGCTCTGAAGAGACCCAGTACTTC.

CDR3 sequence reads: CASSLAGGETQYF. Written as DNA, the CDR3 is TGTGCCAGCAGCTTAGCGGGAGGAGAGACCCAGTACTTC. The chain couples TRBV11-2 to TRBJ2-5; 7 nucleotides agree with TRBD2. Trimming cost V 1 base and J 4 bases; bases outside gene matches: 0. The CDR3 contains 13 residues. The germline V gene has CDR1 SGHAT and CDR2 FQNNGV.

In nucleotides, the CDR3 is TGTGCCAGTAGTATAAACAGGGAGTGGAGCAATCAGCCCCAGCATTTT. Amino acid sequence: CASSINREWSNQPQHF. The J gene is TRBJ1-5, the V gene TRBV19, with D maybe TRBD1 (6 bases). The length of the CDR3 is 16 residues. V gave up 2 bases and J gave up 1 base, with 12 bases separating them. The germline V gene encodes CDR1 LNHDA and CDR2 SQIVND (reference sequence).

The rearrangement uses TRBV28 and TRBJ2-3, with 7 bases fitting TRBD1. CDR3 length: 15 amino acids. The germline V gene has CDR1 MDHEN and CDR2 SYDVKM. Trimming took 6 bases from V and 0 from J; bases not matched to a gene: 6. The CDR3 sequence: CASSEHRGSTDTQYF. The CDR3 region has the DNA TGTGCCAGCAGCGAACACAGGGGTAGCACAGATACGCAGTATTTT.

The chain combines TRBV2 with TRBJ1-5; 9 bases line up with TRBD1. The length of the CDR3 is 16 residues. V shed 2 bases, J shed 6 bases, and the junction held 8 bases outside the gene matches. The germline gives CDR1 SNHLY, CDR2 FYNNEI. In nucleotides, the CDR3 is TGTGCCAGCAGTGAACAGTACACAGGGGGCGGTCAGCCCCAGCATTTT. It translates to CASSEQYTGGGQPQHF.

The chain recombines TRBV5-1 with TRBJ2-3, with D uncertain. Germline assignment: CDR1 SGHRS and CDR2 YFSETQ. CDR3 length: 12 residues. Trimming took 2 bases from V and 5 from J, leaving 6 bases between them. The DNA of the CDR3 is TGCGCCAGCAGCTTTCCCCAAGATACGCAGTATTTT. Translation gives CASSFPQDTQYF.

The chain uses TRBV18 and TRBJ2-7; 16 positions match TRBD2. Germline loops: CDR1 KGHSH, CDR2 LQKENI. V dropped 3 bases and J dropped 4; count of bases not matched to a gene: 9. CDR3 size: 18 residues. CDR3 coding DNA: TGTGCCAGCTCACCTTTTCCGGGACTAGCGGGAGGGGAATACGAGCAGTACTTC. Translation: CASSPFPGLAGGEYEQYF.

The J gene is TRBJ2-1, the V gene TRBV18; D might be TRBD1 (7 bases). Germline CDR1 reads KGHSH; CDR2 reads LQKENI. The CDR3 totals 16 residues. Trimming pared 0 bases from V and 4 bases from J, leaving 13 bases between. CDR3 protein: CASSPPAGQTYNEQFF. Written as DNA, the CDR3 is TGTGCCAGCTCACCACCGGCGGGACAGACTTACAATGAGCAGTTCTTC.

The V and J genes are TRBV19 and TRBJ1-5; D is unclear. Germline values: CDR1 LNHDA, CDR2 SQIVND (reference sequence). CDR3 length: 16 residues. The V and J ends lost 3 bases and 5 bases respectively, with 17 bases between them. The CDR3: CASSISQRTLHQPQHF. CDR3 nucleotides: TGTGCCAGTAGTATTTCACAGAGAACCCTTCATCAGCCCCAGCATTTT.

By share of the sample, this clone is medium-sized. This chain links TRBV20-1 with TRBJ2-4; D perhaps matches TRBD2 (5 bases). V lost 3 bases and J 0 bases, leaving 18 bases between the germline ends. Germline values: CDR1 DFQATT, CDR2 SNEGSKA (reference sequence). The CDR3 is 17 amino acids. The CDR3 DNA is TGCAGTGCTAGTGGCAGGTGGAGGTCCTTAGCCAAAAACATTCAGTACTTC. It codes for CSASGRWRSLAKNIQYF.

The genes are TRBV2 and TRBJ2-1, with 13 bases that match TRBD2. Germline V lookup: CDR1 SNHLY, CDR2 FYNNEI. With V trimmed by 1 base and J by 10 bases, 10 bases remained unmatched. This CDR3 region has 17 residues. The CDR3 DNA sequence: TGTGCCAGCAGTGAAGGCAATGGACTAGCGGGAGTGTGGGAGCAGTTCTTC. Translating gives CASSEGNGLAGVWEQFF.

The chain links TRBV28 to TRBJ2-3; 10 nucleotides line up with TRBD2. The CDR3 totals 15 residues. With 5 bases clipped from V and 3 bases from J, the junction kept 5 bases outside the gene matches. The germline CDR1 and CDR2 sequences are MDHEN and SYDVKM. CDR3 bases: TGTGCCAGCAGTGATGGACTAGCGGTAACAGATACGCAGTATTTT. Encoded protein: CASSDGLAVTDTQYF.

The chain joins TRBV2 to TRBJ2-7, with D possibly matching TRBD1 (5 bases). V lost 4 bases, J lost 6 bases, and 13 bases lay in between. Germline V gene sequence: CDR1 SNHLY, CDR2 FYNNEI. This CDR3 spans 13 amino acids. The CDR3 region has the DNA TGTGCCAGCAGTGGAGCAGGGAATCTCGAGCAGTACTTC. Its translation is CASSGAGNLEQYF.

This sequence joins TRBV12-3 or TRBV12-4 and TRBJ2-3, with 7 bases fitting TRBD1. Losses at the gene ends were 3 bases for V and 5 bases for J; bases not matched to a gene: 2. This CDR3 region has 13 residues. The CDR3 nucleotides read TGTGCCAGCAGTTTGAGGGACAGAGATACGCAGTATTTT. Its translation is CASSLRDRDTQYF.

The rearrangement uses TRBV7-9 and TRBJ2-5; D is unresolved. CDR1 and CDR2 (germline): SEHNR, FQNEAQ (reference sequence). V was trimmed by 3 bases and J by 0 bases, leaving 8 bases between them. The CDR3 has 14 residues. The CDR3 nucleotides are TGTGCCAGCAGCTTTTCCGAGTACCAAGAGACCCAGTACTTC. Encoded protein: CASSFSEYQETQYF.

This clone was counted only a few times. The V and J genes are TRBV2 and TRBJ1-2; D is unclear. CDR3 size: 16 residues. Germline V CDR1 and CDR2: SNHLY, FYNNEI. V was clipped by 2 bases and J by 4 bases, with 17 bases between them. CDR3 protein: CASSELSADGVYGYTF. CDR3 nucleotide sequence: TGTGCCAGCAGTGAATTATCTGCGGACGGAGTCTATGGCTACACCTTC.

V usage is TRBV5-4 and J usage is TRBJ1-6; D is unclear. There are 13 residues in the CDR3. V dropped 10 bases and J dropped 2 bases, with 10 bases sitting between them. Germline CDR1 and CDR2: SGHNT and YYREEE (reference sequence). The CDR3 DNA sequence: TGTGCCTCAGGACTAACCTATAATTCACCCCTCCACTTT. Its translation is CASGLTYNSPLHF.

The CDR3 is CASRGRQGEYTEAFF. Written as DNA, the CDR3 is TGTGCCAGCAGGGGGCGACAGGGGGAGTACACTGAAGCTTTCTTT. The chain has TRBV28 and TRBJ1-1, with 9 bases identical to TRBD1. The CDR3 has 15 residues. Looked up from germline, CDR1 is MDHEN and CDR2 is SYDVKM. J gave up 3 bases and V 6 bases, and 8 bases lay outside the gene matches.

This chain uses TRBV19 with TRBJ2-6, with 7 bases aligning to TRBD1. The junction had 11 bases not matched to a gene; V was cut back by 4 bases and J by 2 bases. CDR1 is LNHDA and CDR2 is SQIVND in the germline V gene (reference sequence). The CDR3 runs to 18 residues. The chain's CDR3 is CASSRWQGVATGANVLTF. The CDR3 bases are TGTGCCAGTAGTAGGTGGCAGGGGGTAGCTACTGGGGCCAACGTCCTGACTTTC.